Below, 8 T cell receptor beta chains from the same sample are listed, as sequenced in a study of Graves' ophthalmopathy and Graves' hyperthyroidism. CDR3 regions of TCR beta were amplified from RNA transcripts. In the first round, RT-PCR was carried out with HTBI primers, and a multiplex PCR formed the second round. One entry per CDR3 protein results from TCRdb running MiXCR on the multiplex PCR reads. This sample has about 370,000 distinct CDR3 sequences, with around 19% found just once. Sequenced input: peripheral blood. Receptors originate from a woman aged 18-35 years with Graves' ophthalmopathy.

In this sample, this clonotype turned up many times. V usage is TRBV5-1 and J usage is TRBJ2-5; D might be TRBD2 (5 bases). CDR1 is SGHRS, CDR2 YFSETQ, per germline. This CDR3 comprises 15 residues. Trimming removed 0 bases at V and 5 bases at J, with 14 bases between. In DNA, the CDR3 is TGCGCCAGCAGCTTGGCCCCGGGCTCGGGGGAGACCCAGTACTTC. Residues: CASSLAPGSGETQYF. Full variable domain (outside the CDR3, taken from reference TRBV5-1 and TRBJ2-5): KAGVTQTPRYLIKTRGQQVTLSCSPISGHRSVSWYQQTPGQGLQFLFEYFSETQRNKGNFPGRFSGRQFSNSRSEMNVSTLELGDSALYLCASSLAPGSGETQYFGPGTRLLVL.

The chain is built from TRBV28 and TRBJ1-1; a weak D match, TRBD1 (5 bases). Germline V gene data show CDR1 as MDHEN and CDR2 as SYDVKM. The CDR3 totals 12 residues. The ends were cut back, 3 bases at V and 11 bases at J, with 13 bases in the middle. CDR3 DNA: TGTGCCAGCAGTTTTCCGACAGACGAGGCTTTCTTT. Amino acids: CASSFPTDEAFF. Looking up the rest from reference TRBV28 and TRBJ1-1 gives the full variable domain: DVKVTQSSRYLVKRTGEKVFLECVQDMDHENMFWYRQDPGLGLRLIYFSYDVKMKEKGDIPEGYSVSREKKERFSLILESASTNQTSMYLCASSFPTDEAFFGQGTRLTVV.

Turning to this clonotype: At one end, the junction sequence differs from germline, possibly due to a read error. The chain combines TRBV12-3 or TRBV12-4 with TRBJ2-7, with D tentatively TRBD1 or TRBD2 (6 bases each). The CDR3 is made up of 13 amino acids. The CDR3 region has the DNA TGTGCCAGCAGTTTTCAGGGGCGGGAAGAGCAGCACTTC. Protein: CASSFQGREEQHF.

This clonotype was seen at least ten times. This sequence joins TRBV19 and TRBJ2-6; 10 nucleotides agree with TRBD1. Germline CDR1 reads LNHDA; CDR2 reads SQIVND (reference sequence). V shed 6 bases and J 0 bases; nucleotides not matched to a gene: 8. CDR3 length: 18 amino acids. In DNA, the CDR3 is TGTGCCAGTAGGGAGTATTGGACAGGGGGCTCTGGGGCCAACGTCCTGACTTTC. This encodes CASREYWTGGSGANVLTF. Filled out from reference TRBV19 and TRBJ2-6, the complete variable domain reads DGGITQSPKYLFRKEGQNVTLSCEQNLNHDAMYWYRQDPGQGLRLIYYSQIVNDFQKGDIAEGYSVSREKKESFPLTVTSAQKNPTAFYLCASREYWTGGSGANVLTFGAGSRLTVL.

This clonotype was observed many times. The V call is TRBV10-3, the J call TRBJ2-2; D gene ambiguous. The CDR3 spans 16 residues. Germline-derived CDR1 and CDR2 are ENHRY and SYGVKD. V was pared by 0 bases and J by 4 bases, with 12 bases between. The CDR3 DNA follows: TGTGCCATCAGTGAGTCTATCACAAAAAGCACCGGGGAGCTGTTTTTT. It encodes CAISESITKSTGELFF.

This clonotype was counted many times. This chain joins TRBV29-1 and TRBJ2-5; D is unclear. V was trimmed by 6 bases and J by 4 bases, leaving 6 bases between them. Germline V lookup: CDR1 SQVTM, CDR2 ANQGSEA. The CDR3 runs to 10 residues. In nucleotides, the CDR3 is TGCAGCGTGGACGGAGAGACCCAGTACTTC. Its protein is CSVDGETQYF.

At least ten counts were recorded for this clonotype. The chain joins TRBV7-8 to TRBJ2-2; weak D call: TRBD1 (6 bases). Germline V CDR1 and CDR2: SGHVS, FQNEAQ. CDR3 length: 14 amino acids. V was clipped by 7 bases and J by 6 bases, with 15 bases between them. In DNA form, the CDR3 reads TGTGCCAGCACCTCCACAGGGCCCTCCGGGGAGCTGTTTTTT. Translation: CASTSTGPSGELFF.

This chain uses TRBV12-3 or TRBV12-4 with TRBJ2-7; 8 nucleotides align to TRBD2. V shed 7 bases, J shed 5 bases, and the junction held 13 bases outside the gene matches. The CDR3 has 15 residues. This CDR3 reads CASISPGGGADEQYF. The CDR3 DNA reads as TGTGCCAGCATAAGCCCGGGGGGGGGCGCGGACGAGCAGTACTTC.